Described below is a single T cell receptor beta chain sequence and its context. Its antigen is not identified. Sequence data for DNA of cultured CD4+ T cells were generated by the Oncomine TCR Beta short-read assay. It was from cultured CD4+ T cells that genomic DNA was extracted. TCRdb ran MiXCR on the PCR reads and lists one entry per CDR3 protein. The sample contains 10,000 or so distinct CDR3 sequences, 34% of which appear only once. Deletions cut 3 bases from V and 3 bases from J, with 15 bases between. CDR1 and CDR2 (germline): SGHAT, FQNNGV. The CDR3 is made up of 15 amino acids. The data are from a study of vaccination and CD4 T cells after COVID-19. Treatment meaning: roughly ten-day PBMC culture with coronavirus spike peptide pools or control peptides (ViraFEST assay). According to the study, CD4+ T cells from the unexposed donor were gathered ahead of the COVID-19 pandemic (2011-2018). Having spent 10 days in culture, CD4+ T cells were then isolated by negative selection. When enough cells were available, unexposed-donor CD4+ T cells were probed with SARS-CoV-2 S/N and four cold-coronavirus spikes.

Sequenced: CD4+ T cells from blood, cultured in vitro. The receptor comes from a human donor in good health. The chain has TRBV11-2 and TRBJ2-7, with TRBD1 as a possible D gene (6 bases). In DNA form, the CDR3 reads TGTGCCAGCAGCTTGAGTACAGGGCCCTACTACGAGCAGTACTTC. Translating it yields CASSLSTGPYYEQYF.